Listed here are 25 T cell receptor beta chains from one sample, sequenced in a study of CD8+ T cells in alopecia areata. Isolated RNA was reverse transcribed into cDNA used as the sequencing template. The protocol was immunoSEQ multiplex PCR, while the TCRdb copy is restricted to in-frame clones and leaves out a portion. Of 200,000 to 250,000 clones detected, more than 45% appear once; the ten largest clones hold about 1.6%. Treatment indicated: oral pan-JAK inhibitor, 5-10 mg twice daily. This specimen consisted of CD4+ T cells sorted from blood, obtained at week 4, from a patient treated with tofacitinib. The receptors originated from a human donor with alopecia areata.

This clone appeared a few times. The gene calls are TRBV2 and TRBJ1-5; 8 bases are shared with TRBD1. CDR1 SNHLY and CDR2 FYNNEI come from the germline V gene. Trimming removed 5 bases from V and 4 bases from J; junction bases left unmatched: 10. The CDR3 runs 16 residues. CDR3 in amino acids: CASSSHAGQENQPQHF. CDR3 bases: TGTGCCAGCAGTTCACATGCGGGACAGGAGAATCAGCCCCAGCATTTT.

This clone was counted between two and nine times. Other DNA sequences in the same sample also yield this CDR3. The chain has TRBV15 and TRBJ2-5; D is ambiguous. Looked up from germline, CDR1 is LNHNV and CDR2 is YYDKDF (reference sequence). The CDR3 length is 13 residues. With 0 bases removed from V and 4 bases from J, the gap between germline ends came to 6 bases. DNA for the CDR3: TGTGCCACCAGCAGAGATCCGGGAGAGACCCAGTACTTC. Translating gives CATSRDPGETQYF.

This clone was counted only a few times. The V gene is TRBV7-3, the J gene TRBJ2-1; no firm D call. CDR1 and CDR2 from the germline V gene are SGHTA and FQGTGA. Trimming took 4 bases from V and 10 from J, leaving 14 bases between them. This CDR3 comprises 13 residues. Written as DNA, the CDR3 is TGTGCCAGCAGCTCCGGACCTTCTCGAGAGCAGTTCTTC. Translated: CASSSGPSREQFF.

The rearrangement links TRBV29-1 to TRBJ1-1; 7 bases fit TRBD1. The junction had 5 bases not matched to a gene; V was cut back by 6 bases and J by 4 bases. Germline V gene lookup returns CDR1 SQVTM and CDR2 ANQGSEA. The CDR3 is 12 residues long. The CDR3 DNA follows: TGCAGCGTGGACCCAGGGGGCACTGAAGCTTTCTTT. Its translation is CSVDPGGTEAFF.

This clone was seen more than once but under ten times. The rearrangement joins TRBV10-2 to TRBJ1-1; D uncertain. V lost 7 bases to trimming and J lost 0 bases, with 12 bases between them. CDR1 is WSHSY, CDR2 SAAADI, per germline. CDR3 length equals 14 residues. The CDR3 sequence is CASISRALNTEAFF. The CDR3 DNA follows: TGCGCCAGCATTTCAAGGGCCTTGAACACTGAAGCTTTCTTT.

The chain couples TRBV19 to TRBJ2-7; D is uncertain. Germline CDR1 LNHDA, CDR2 SQIVND (reference sequence). The V gene lost 2 bases and the J gene lost 2 bases, with 7 bases spanning the gap. CDR3 length: 13 residues. The DNA of the CDR3 is TGTGCCAGTAGTATACAGACAACCTACGAGCAGTACTTC. Translation gives CASSIQTTYEQYF.

This chain links TRBV7-2 with TRBJ2-7, with TRBD2 identical over 14 bases. Germline CDR1 is SGHTA and CDR2 is FQGNSA. This CDR3 is built from 17 residues. The ends lost 3 bases at V and 4 bases at J; junction bases unmatched: 8. CDR3 bases: TGTGCCAGCAGCTTTCGCAGGACTAGCGGGGGGAGGTACGAGCAGTACTTC. Amino acids: CASSFRRTSGGRYEQYF.

The V call is TRBV18, the J call TRBJ1-5; TRBD1 is a possible D gene (6 bases). Germline V lookup: CDR1 KGHSH, CDR2 LQKENI. This CDR3 is built from 15 residues. V lost 3 bases, J lost 3 bases, and 12 bases lay in between. Written as DNA, the CDR3 is TGTGCCAGCTCACCGGTAACAGGGACCAATCAGCCCCAGCATTTT. It encodes CASSPVTGTNQPQHF.

The rearrangement joins TRBV29-1 to TRBJ2-7; the D gene is possibly TRBD1 (6 bases). Germline V gene sequence: CDR1 SQVTM, CDR2 ANQGSEA. V lost 2 bases to trimming and J lost 3 bases, with 11 bases between them. CDR3 length: 13 amino acids. The CDR3 DNA follows: TGCAGCGTTGAATTCCCCAGGGGCTACGAGCAGTACTTC. It is translated as CSVEFPRGYEQYF.

The chain links TRBV5-4 to TRBJ1-2; TRBD1 might be the D (6 bases). Looked up from germline, CDR1 is SGHNT and CDR2 is YYREEE (reference sequence). CDR3 size: 15 residues. V dropped 3 bases and J dropped 8 bases, with 20 bases sitting between them. The CDR3 reads CASSSPTGLQGGYTF. CDR3 bases: TGTGCCAGCAGCTCCCCGACAGGCCTACAGGGAGGCTACACCTTC.

This rearrangement joins TRBV7-3 to TRBJ2-1; D not certain. The ends were cut back, 0 bases at V and 10 bases at J, with 10 bases in the middle. The CDR3 extends over 13 amino acids. The V gene's germline CDR1 is SGHTA and CDR2 FQGTGA. The CDR3 spells CASSLTYRDEQFF. The CDR3 nucleotides read TGTGCCAGCAGCTTAACCTACCGCGACGAGCAGTTCTTC.

The rearrangement links TRBV29-1 to TRBJ1-1; 9 bases are shared with TRBD1. With 8 bases clipped from V and 5 bases from J, the junction kept 9 bases outside the gene matches. The CDR3 has 13 residues. Germline V gives CDR1 SQVTM, CDR2 ANQGSEA. In DNA form, the CDR3 reads TGCAGCACCCGGACAGGGGTAAGAACTGAAGCTTTCTTT. Encoded protein: CSTRTGVRTEAFF.

This clone was detected only a few times. The CDR3 coding sequence is TGTGCCAGCAGTCCGGCCGTCGATACGCAGTATTTT. Protein sequence: CASSPAVDTQYF. This chain uses TRBV28 with TRBJ2-3; no clear D gene. Germline values: CDR1 MDHEN, CDR2 SYDVKM. The length of the CDR3 is 12 residues. V dropped 5 bases and J dropped 6 bases, with 9 bases sitting between them.

The chain has TRBV29-1 and TRBJ2-2; D not resolved. The CDR3 extends over 14 amino acids. Trimming pared 5 bases from V and 6 bases from J, leaving 16 bases between. CDR1 is SQVTM and CDR2 is ANQGSEA in the germline V gene. CDR3 residues: CSVRATGSAGELFF. The CDR3 DNA reads TGCAGCGTTCGAGCGACTGGATCTGCCGGGGAGCTGTTTTTT.

The chain joins TRBV30 to TRBJ1-2, with a weak D call TRBD1 (5 bases). V lost 0 bases and J lost 3, with 14 bases in between. CDR1 and CDR2 from the germline V gene are GTSNPN and SVGIG (reference sequence). The CDR3 runs to 15 residues. The CDR3 nucleotides read TGTGCCTGGAGTGTATCAGGGTCGGGGTACTATGGCTACACCTTC. Translation gives CAWSVSGSGYYGYTF.

This clone was counted only a few times. The chain is built from TRBV20-1 and TRBJ2-7; 8 bases map to TRBD1. CDR3 length: 11 residues. The germline V gene has CDR1 DFQATT and CDR2 SNEGSKA (reference sequence). With V trimmed by 7 bases and J by 4 bases, 3 bases remained unmatched. CDR3 coding DNA: TGCAGTGGAGACAGGGGATACGAGCAGTACTTC. It is translated as CSGDRGYEQYF.

V is TRBV29-1 and J is TRBJ2-7; a weak D match, TRBD2 (5 bases). The V end lost 6 bases, the J end lost 6 bases, and 9 bases lay between the germline ends. The CDR3 is made up of 10 amino acids. Germline V lookup: CDR1 SQVTM, CDR2 ANQGSEA. CDR3 DNA sequence: TGCAGCGTGGCCGAGGGCGAGCAGTACTTC. It yields the protein CSVAEGEQYF.

The gene calls are TRBV19 and TRBJ1-5; D gene uncertain. V lost 7 bases, J lost 0 bases, and 13 bases lay in between. The germline V gene encodes CDR1 LNHDA and CDR2 SQIVND (reference sequence). The CDR3 length is 15 residues. CDR3 bases: TGTGCCAGTAAAACCACGAAACATAGCAATCAGCCCCAGCATTTT. Residues: CASKTTKHSNQPQHF.

A note on this clone: Other DNA sequences within the sample encode an identical CDR3. The chain is built from TRBV29-1 and TRBJ1-5; D is ambiguous. From germline, CDR1 is SQVTM and CDR2 ANQGSEA. This CDR3 region has 11 residues. V dropped 4 bases and J dropped 3 bases, with 4 bases sitting between them. DNA for the CDR3: TGCAGCGTTGGGGACAATCAGCCCCAGCATTTT. As protein: CSVGDNQPQHF.

The chain joins TRBV4-1 to TRBJ2-7; TRBD2 is a possible D gene (5 bases). The CDR3 covers 15 residues. V was pared by 3 bases and J by 0 bases, with 12 bases between. Germline lookup yields CDR1 MGHRA and CDR2 YSYEKL. CDR3 sequence (DNA): TGCGCCAGCAGCCACATACTAGGGCGCTCCTACGAGCAGTACTTC. As protein: CASSHILGRSYEQYF.

This clone was detected only a few times. This rearrangement joins TRBV7-3 to TRBJ2-2, with 8 bases lining up with TRBD1. Per the germline V gene, CDR1 is SGHTA and CDR2 is FQGTGA. V lost 2 bases, J lost 5 bases, and 4 bases stayed unmatched. The CDR3 is 15 residues long. The CDR3 reads CASSLRRGRTGELFF. CDR3 sequence (DNA): TGTGCCAGCAGCTTACGCAGGGGGCGAACCGGGGAGCTGTTTTTT.

The V call is TRBV7-2, the J call TRBJ2-7; D possibly corresponds to TRBD2 (6 bases). The germline V gene has CDR1 SGHTA and CDR2 FQGNSA. This CDR3 has 15 amino acids. V was cut by 8 bases and J by 5 bases, with 22 bases left in between. DNA for the CDR3: TGTGCCAGCTCCCTACCCTCCGGGAGTAGAAACGAGCAGTACTTC. This codes for CASSLPSGSRNEQYF. The full variable domain, its missing parts supplied by reference TRBV7-2 and TRBJ2-7, is GAGVSQSPSNKVTEKGKDVELRCDPISGHTALYWYRQSLGQGLEFLIYFQGNSAPDKSGLPSDRFSAERTGGSVSTLTIQRTQQEDSAVYLCASSLPSGSRNEQYFGPGTRLTVT.

The rearrangement joins TRBV30 to TRBJ2-5; 7 bases line up with TRBD1. Germline loops: CDR1 GTSNPN, CDR2 SVGIG (reference sequence). V lost 6 bases to trimming and J lost 4 bases; unmatched junction nucleotides: 5. CDR3 length equals 12 residues. CDR3 protein: CACSRDRETQYF. CDR3 coding DNA: TGTGCCTGCTCCCGGGACAGAGAGACCCAGTACTTC.

Comment on this clone: At one of its ends the junction is not consistent with the germline gene, which may arise from a read error. This chain joins TRBV6-6 and TRBJ2-7, with D maybe TRBD2 (6 bases). The germline gives CDR1 MNHNY, CDR2 SVGAGI (reference sequence). This CDR3 comprises 13 residues. CDR3 in amino acids: CASSYSTKAGSDF. The CDR3 nucleotides read TGTGCCAGCAGTTACTCAACGAAGGCCGGGAGTGACTTC.

The CDR3 nucleotides read TGTGCCAACCCTTTGACACCGTTATCCTATGGCTACACCTTC. Residues: CANPLTPLSYGYTF. This chain links TRBV19 with TRBJ1-2; D remains unclear. The CDR3 sequence is 14 residues long. CDR1 is LNHDA and CDR2 is SQIVND in the germline V gene (reference sequence). Trimming left V 10 bases short and J 4 bases short, with 19 bases between.